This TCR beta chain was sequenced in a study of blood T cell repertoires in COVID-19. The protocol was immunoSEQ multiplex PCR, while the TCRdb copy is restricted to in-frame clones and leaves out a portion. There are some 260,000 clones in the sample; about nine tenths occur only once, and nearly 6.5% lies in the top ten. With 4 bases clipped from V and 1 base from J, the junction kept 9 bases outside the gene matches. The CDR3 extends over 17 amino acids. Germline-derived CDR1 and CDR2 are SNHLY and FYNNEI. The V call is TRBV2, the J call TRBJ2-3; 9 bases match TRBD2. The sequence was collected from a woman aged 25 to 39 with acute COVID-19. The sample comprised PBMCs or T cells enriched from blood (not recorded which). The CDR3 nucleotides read TGTGCCAGCAGTGCCTCCCCCCTAGCGGGACGCACAGATACGCAGTATTTT. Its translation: CASSASPLAGRTDTQYF.